The 18 T cell receptor beta chains reported below all come from one sample, sequenced in a study of T cell responses to AZD1222 COVID-19 vaccine. Assay: immunoSEQ multiplex PCR; the TCRdb copy retains only in-frame clones and omits some. This sample carries approximately 74,000 clones, 75% to 90% of them seen once, and the ten largest clones take under 3%. The sample here was peripheral blood, taken on day 0 of AZD1222 vaccination. These receptors came from an adult in good health.

This chain links TRBV4-2 with TRBJ1-1, with 8 bases that match TRBD1. The J segment lost 5 bases and the V segment lost 0 bases, leaving 11 bases of the junction unmatched. CDR1 and CDR2 from the germline V gene are LGHNA and YNFKEQ. This CDR3 comprises 17 residues. The CDR3 coding sequence is TGTGCCAGCAGCCAAGATTTTCGGCAGGGGGCCAGAACTGAAGCTTTCTTT. This gives the protein CASSQDFRQGARTEAFF.

A word on this clone: Distinct nucleotide sequences in the sample also encode this CDR3. V usage is TRBV19 and J usage is TRBJ2-7; 9 positions match TRBD1. The CDR3 covers 14 residues. The germline V gene encodes CDR1 LNHDA and CDR2 SQIVND (reference sequence). The trim removed 9 bases at V and 3 bases at J, leaving 9 bases unmatched. CDR3 nucleotides: TGTGCCAGCTCAACCCGGGACAGGGTCTACGAGCAGTACTTC. Protein product: CASSTRDRVYEQYF.

The chain links TRBV7-9 to TRBJ2-7, with D tentatively TRBD2 (5 bases). Germline V gene data show CDR1 as SEHNR and CDR2 as FQNEAQ (reference sequence). CDR3 length equals 15 residues. Trimming pared 5 bases from V and 2 bases from J, leaving 16 bases between. CDR3 nucleotides: TGTGCCAGCAGCCCCGTACCAACTAGTCCCTACGAGCAGTACTTC. Its translation: CASSPVPTSPYEQYF.

This clone was recorded only once. This chain links TRBV6-5 with TRBJ1-6, with TRBD1 matching over 7 bases. Trimming cost V 2 bases and J 9 bases; bases outside gene matches: 7. The CDR3 covers 15 residues. CDR1 MNHEY and CDR2 SVGAGI come from the germline V gene. The DNA for the CDR3 is TGTGCCAGCAGTTACGGGAACAGGGGAACTTCACCCCTCCACTTT. Amino acid sequence: CASSYGNRGTSPLHF.

This clone was seen a few times. The gene calls are TRBV6-1 and TRBJ1-1; D unclear. Deletions cut 2 bases from V and 1 base from J, with 5 bases between. Germline-derived CDR1 and CDR2 are MNHNS and SASEGT. This CDR3 is 13 amino acids long. The CDR3, as DNA: TGTGCCAGCAGTGAATCGGAGAACACTGAAGCTTTCTTT. It is translated as CASSESENTEAFF.

The CDR3 here is CASSPGGSDTQYF. The CDR3 DNA follows: TGTGCCAGCTCACCAGGAGGCTCAGATACGCAGTATTTT. This rearrangement joins TRBV18 to TRBJ2-3, with a tentative D call TRBD2 (5 bases). The V gene's germline CDR1 is KGHSH and CDR2 LQKENI. The CDR3 totals 13 residues. Trimming shortened V by 2 bases and J by 4 bases, and 7 bases separated the two germline ends. The entire variable domain, with the rest obtained from reference TRBV18 and TRBJ2-3, is as follows: NAGVMQNPRHLVRRRGQEARLRCSPMKGHSHVYWYRQLPEEGLKFMVYLQKENIIDESGMPKERFSAEFPKEGPSILRIQQVVRGDSAAYFCASSPGGSDTQYFGPGTRLTVL.

This chain joins TRBV11-2 and TRBJ2-5; 10 nucleotides match TRBD2. Germline CDR1 and CDR2: SGHAT and FQNNGV. J gave up 5 bases and V 5 bases, and 2 bases lay outside the gene matches. The CDR3 runs to 13 residues. In nucleotides, the CDR3 is TGTGCCAGCAGCATTAGCGGGAGGGAGACCCAGTACTTC. Translation gives CASSISGRETQYF.

V is TRBV30 and J is TRBJ2-1; D call uncertain. CDR1 is GTSNPN and CDR2 is SVGIG in the germline V gene (reference sequence). This CDR3 has 15 amino acids. Trimming left V 4 bases short and J 0 bases short, with 13 bases between. CDR3 in DNA: TGTGCCTGGAAAGCGTATTCCAGCTCCTACAATGAGCAGTTCTTC. Protein product: CAWKAYSSSYNEQFF. Complete variable domain (other parts from reference TRBV30 and TRBJ2-1): SQTIHQWPATLVQPVGSPLSLECTVEGTSNPNLYWYRQAAGRGLQLLFYSVGIGQISSEVPQNLSASRPQDRQFILSSKKLLLSDSGFYLCAWKAYSSSYNEQFFGPGTRLTVL.

The chain recombines TRBV6-8 with TRBJ2-7; no clear D gene. The V and J ends lost 9 bases and 0 bases respectively, with 21 bases between them. There are 16 residues in the CDR3. The germline CDR1 and CDR2 sequences are MNHGY and SAAAGT. Here the CDR3 DNA reads TGTGCCAGAGGGTTCGTCGGGTCGCAGACCTCCTACGAGCAGTACTTC. Protein sequence: CARGFVGSQTSYEQYF.

The chain employs TRBV5-6 and TRBJ1-6; no clear D. V lost 1 base, J lost 7 bases, and 9 bases lay in between. The CDR3 has 14 residues. Germline CDR1 SGHDT, CDR2 YYEEEE. The CDR3 DNA reads TGTGCCAGCAGCTTGTTCCAGCAAAATTCACCCCTCCACTTT. It translates to CASSLFQQNSPLHF. Using reference TRBV5-6 and TRBJ1-6 for the parts outside the CDR3, the full variable domain is DAGVTQSPTHLIKTRGQQVTLRCSPKSGHDTVSWYQQALGQGPQFIFQYYEEEERQRGNFPDRFSGHQFPNYSSELNVNALLLGDSALYLCASSLFQQNSPLHFGNGTRLTVT.

The V gene is TRBV6-5, the J gene TRBJ1-2; maybe TRBD1 (6 bases). The germline CDR1 and CDR2 sequences are MNHEY and SVGAGI. The CDR3 has 15 residues. The V end lost 8 bases, the J end lost 5 bases, and 21 bases lay between the germline ends. CDR3 in amino acids: CASEGYREAGYGYTF. CDR3 bases: TGTGCCAGCGAGGGGTACAGGGAAGCTGGTTATGGCTACACCTTC.

The chain carries TRBV11-2 and TRBJ2-7; TRBD1 or TRBD2 may be the D gene (5 bases each). The CDR3 spans 15 residues. Germline V gene lookup returns CDR1 SGHAT and CDR2 FQNNGV. The V and J ends lost 4 bases and 4 bases respectively, with 17 bases between them. The CDR3, as DNA: TGTGCCAGCAGCTCCCGGGACCCCAGGGAGTACGAGCAGTACTTC. Its translation: CASSSRDPREYEQYF.

This chain links TRBV14 with TRBJ2-2; D is ambiguous. Trimming shortened V by 4 bases and J by 1 base, and 4 bases separated the two germline ends. The CDR3 length is 13 residues. The germline gives CDR1 SGHDN, CDR2 FVKESK. The CDR3 DNA is TGTGCCAGCAGCCTACAGAACACCGGGGAGCTGTTTTTT. Its protein is CASSLQNTGELFF.

J is TRBJ1-2 and V is TRBV19; no reliable D call. The germline CDR1 and CDR2 sequences are LNHDA and SQIVND (reference sequence). Trimming stripped 6 bases from V and 6 bases from J, with 14 bases between. The CDR3 covers 13 residues. CDR3 protein: CASRVTQNDGYTF. CDR3 nucleotides: TGTGCCAGTAGAGTCACACAAAACGATGGCTACACCTTC.

The rearrangement joins TRBV28 to TRBJ2-3, with 15 nucleotides matching TRBD2. The V gene's germline CDR1 is MDHEN and CDR2 SYDVKM. V lost 6 bases to trimming and J lost 4 bases; unmatched junction nucleotides: 5. The CDR3 contains 16 residues. The CDR3 loop is CASSWGLAGGSDTQYF. Written as DNA, the CDR3 is TGTGCCAGCAGCTGGGGACTAGCGGGAGGCTCAGATACGCAGTATTTT.

The rearrangement joins TRBV5-4 to TRBJ2-1, with D perhaps TRBD1 (6 bases). CDR1 SGHNT and CDR2 YYREEE come from the germline V gene (reference sequence). The CDR3 loop spans 15 amino acids. With 0 bases removed from V and 7 bases from J, the gap between germline ends came to 14 bases. DNA for the CDR3: TGTGCCAGCAGCTTGGATCAGGGGTTGGGTAATGAGCAGTTCTTC. Translated: CASSLDQGLGNEQFF.

This chain connects TRBV11-2 to TRBJ1-4; no clear D. Trimming stripped 6 bases from V and 8 bases from J, with 10 bases between. This CDR3 contains 12 residues. The germline V gene has CDR1 SGHAT and CDR2 FQNNGV. CDR3 protein: CASSFGREKLFF. In DNA, the CDR3 is TGTGCCAGCAGTTTTGGACGGGAAAAACTGTTTTTT.

The gene calls are TRBV29-1 and TRBJ2-1; weak D call: TRBD1 (6 bases). The CDR3 covers 14 residues. V was clipped by 7 bases and J by 4 bases, with 17 bases between them. CDR1 and CDR2 from the germline V gene are SQVTM and ANQGSEA. The CDR3 nucleotides are TGCAGCGGCCAGGGGTCCTGGTCGTACAATGAGCAGTTCTTC. Translating it yields CSGQGSWSYNEQFF.